Listed below are T cell receptor beta chains from one sample, sequenced in a study of spatial heterogeneity in lung cancer. Using its own MiXCR run on the 5' RACE reads, TCRdb lists one record per CDR3 protein. This sample yields under 25,000 distinct CDR3 sequences, of which 10% are seen a single time; around 34% belongs to the top ten. The specimen was PBMCs, collected at follow-up. The receptors come from a female donor with early-stage non-small cell lung cancer. Each CDR3 is given with its conserved first and last residue. Fields, in order: V gene, D gene, clone size, J gene, CDR3 protein, CDR3 DNA. The D gene is left open where the match is weak. The size field is filled for only some rows; it gives once, few, many or a size class.

TRBV12-3/TRBV12-4	TRBD1	NA	TRBJ2-5	CASSPPSTGFLGTQYF	TGTGCCAGCAGTCCTCCCTCGACAGGGTTTCTTGGGACCCAGTACTTC
TRBV5-1	NA	few	TRBJ2-2	CASSLIEGRTGELFF	TGCGCCAGCAGCTTGATCGAGGGGCGGACCGGGGAGCTGTTTTTT
TRBV3-1	NA	many	TRBJ1-2	CASSQEEAGSNYGYTF	TGTGCCAGCAGCCAAGAAGAGGCAGGGTCTAACTATGGCTACACCTTC
TRBV4-3	NA	many	TRBJ2-4	CASSQGPSAKNIQYF	TGCGCCAGCAGCCAAGGACCCTCAGCCAAAAACATTCAGTACTTC
TRBV18	TRBD2	many	TRBJ2-1	CASSLLAGGYHSYNEQFF	TGTGCCAGCTCACTTCTAGCGGGGGGGTACCACTCCTACAATGAGCAGTTCTTC
TRBV29-1	TRBD2	many	TRBJ2-1	CSVGRPLADYNEQFF	TGCAGCGTTGGAAGGCCACTAGCGGATTACAATGAGCAGTTCTTC
TRBV12-3/TRBV12-4	NA	many	TRBJ1-1	CASSLIREAFF	TGTGCCAGCAGTTTAATCCGTGAAGCTTTCTTT
TRBV7-2	NA	medium-sized	TRBJ2-7	CASSFRVGYEQYF	TGTGCCAGCAGCTTCAGGGTTGGGTACGAGCAGTACTTC
TRBV14	NA	NA	TRBJ2-2	CASSQVGGGELFF	TGTGCCAGCAGCCAAGTGGGAGGAGGGGAGCTGTTTTTT
TRBV28	NA	many	TRBJ1-2	CASSLGSAGRYYGYTF	TGTGCCAGCAGTTTAGGGTCGGCAGGCAGGTACTATGGCTACACCTTC
TRBV19	NA	many	TRBJ2-5	CASSDQDWKTQYF	TGTGCCAGTAGTGATCAGGACTGGAAGACCCAGTACTTC
TRBV7-7	NA	many	TRBJ2-2	CASSPDSYTGELFF	TGTGCTAGCAGCCCAGACTCCTACACCGGGGAGCTGTTTTTT
TRBV5-4	TRBD1	many	TRBJ2-7	CASSLFVRRTGDYEQYF	TGTGCCAGCAGCTTGTTTGTCCGGAGGACAGGGGACTACGAGCAGTACTTC
TRBV6-1	NA	many	TRBJ2-3	CASSETGRSTDTQYF	TGTGCCAGCAGTGAAACGGGCAGAAGCACAGATACGCAGTATTTT
TRBV6-6	NA	NA	TRBJ1-3	CASSDLTFSGNTIYF	TGTGCCAGCAGCGACCTAACTTTCTCTGGAAACACCATATATTTT
TRBV7-6	TRBD2	NA	TRBJ2-2	CASRPTSGGSSGELFF	TGTGCCAGCAGACCTACTAGCGGGGGGAGTTCCGGGGAGCTGTTTTTT
TRBV18	NA	many	TRBJ1-1	CASSPFGARSPEAFF	TGTGCCAGCTCACCTTTCGGTGCCCGGAGCCCTGAAGCTTTCTTT
TRBV6-5	NA	few	TRBJ1-1	CASTESSMNTEAFF	TGTGCCAGCACCGAATCCAGTATGAACACTGAAGCTTTCTTT
TRBV3-1	NA	many	TRBJ2-6	CASSQGGANVLTF	TGTGCCAGCAGCCAAGGCGGGGCCAACGTCCTGACTTTC
TRBV29-1	NA	medium-sized	TRBJ2-6	CSVGSQSSGANVLTF	TGCAGCGTTGGGTCCCAAAGCTCTGGGGCCAACGTCCTGACTTTC
TRBV30	TRBD1	many	TRBJ1-2	CALGDSTNYGYTF	TGTGCCTTAGGGGACAGCACTAACTATGGCTACACCTTC
TRBV19	TRBD2	many	TRBJ2-7	CASSLGTSSEQYF	TGTGCCAGTAGTCTCGGGACTAGTAGCGAGCAGTACTTC
TRBV6-6	NA	many	TRBJ1-5	CASSVEVDQPQHF	TGTGCCAGCAGTGTGGAAGTGGATCAGCCCCAGCATTTT
TRBV7-9	TRBD2	many	TRBJ2-5	CASSPRTSGVLETQYF	TGTGCCAGCAGCCCCCGGACTAGCGGGGTGCTGGAGACCCAGTACTTC
TRBV5-1	NA	many	TRBJ2-1	CASSLQVNNEQFF	TGCGCCAGCAGCTTACAGGTAAACAATGAGCAGTTCTTC
TRBV12-3/TRBV12-4	TRBD1	many	TRBJ2-5	CASSLRQGYQETQYF	TGTGCCAGCAGTTTAAGACAGGGGTACCAAGAGACCCAGTACTTC
TRBV19	TRBD1	NA	TRBJ1-2	CASSRTMGTGINYGYTF	TGTGCCAGTAGCCGCACGATGGGGACAGGGATTAACTATGGCTACACCTTC
TRBV7-2	TRBD1	many	TRBJ1-1	CASSVGQGGMGTEAFF	TGTGCCAGCAGCGTGGGACAGGGGGGCATGGGCACTGAAGCTTTCTTT
TRBV6-2/TRBV6-3	NA	many	TRBJ1-1	CASSYVVNTEAFF	TGTGCCAGCAGTTACGTAGTGAACACTGAAGCTTTCTTT
TRBV13	TRBD1	NA	TRBJ2-6	CASSVDRGPSGANVLTF	TGTGCCAGCAGCGTTGACAGGGGCCCATCTGGGGCCAACGTCCTGACTTTC
TRBV5-1	NA	many	TRBJ2-2	CASSLAGANTGELFF	TGCGCCAGCAGCTTGGCAGGGGCGAACACCGGGGAGCTGTTTTTT
TRBV6-5	NA	NA	TRBJ1-6	CASSSPRANSPLHF	TGTGCCAGCAGTTCGCCCAGGGCTAATTCACCCCTCCACTTT
TRBV4-2	NA	many	TRBJ1-1	CASSPLSGGGEAFF	TGTGCCAGCAGCCCTCTTTCTGGAGGAGGAGAAGCTTTCTTT
TRBV12-5	NA	many	TRBJ2-7	CASGLVLGQPSYEQYF	TGTGCTAGTGGTTTGGTACTAGGACAGCCCTCCTACGAGCAGTACTTC
TRBV27	NA	many	TRBJ2-3	CASSLRGTDTQYF	TGTGCCAGCAGTTTACGGGGCACAGATACGCAGTATTTT
TRBV15	NA	few	TRBJ2-4	CATSRVPREGKNIQYF	TGTGCCACCAGCAGAGTCCCCAGGGAAGGCAAAAACATTCAGTACTTC
TRBV12-3/TRBV12-4	TRBD2	many	TRBJ2-2	CASRSGTSAQKNTGELFF	TGTGCCAGCAGATCCGGGACTAGCGCGCAAAAGAACACCGGGGAGCTGTTTTTT
TRBV12-3/TRBV12-4	NA	few	TRBJ2-3	CASSLIDTQYF	TGTGCCAGCAGTTTAATAGATACGCAGTATTTT
TRBV20-1	TRBD2	many	TRBJ2-1	CSAQKRLAANPEQFF	TGCAGTGCCCAAAAAAGACTAGCGGCCAACCCTGAGCAGTTCTTC
TRBV6-1	NA	many	TRBJ2-7	CASKEGLHEQYF	TGTGCCAGCAAGGAGGGTCTACACGAGCAGTACTTC
TRBV3-1	NA	NA	TRBJ1-6	CASSQEYASGSPLHF	TGTGCCAGCAGCCAAGAGTACGCCAGTGGTTCACCCCTCCACTTT